This T cell receptor (beta chain) came from a study of OX40 agonist ivuxolimab in advanced cancers. The overall study: Head and neck, renal cell, melanoma or hepatocellular carcinoma were the cancers that dose-escalation patients had.

V trimming: 0 bases; J trimming: 5 bases; junction bases outside the gene matches: 9. The CDR3 has 16 residues. Germline V gene lookup returns CDR1 SGHKS and CDR2 YYEKEE (reference sequence). Worth noting for this clone: Its antigen is not identified.

Study outcomes and limitations: CD4+ and CD8+ blood T cells expanded clonally by week 6 at 0.1 to 3.0 mg/kg. The mean number of expanded clones was higher in CD8+ T cells than in CD4+.

Only in-frame clones appear in the TCRdb table, and some are missing; sequencing was by immunoSEQ multiplex PCR. The sample lists around 77,000 clones, about 85% occurring once. The receptor's source is an adult with an advanced solid tumor such as melanoma, head and neck, liver or kidney cancer. The chain links TRBV5-5 to TRBJ2-7; TRBD1 matches 9 bases. The material sequenced was CD4+ or CD8+ T cells sorted from blood, taken in a trial of the OX40 agonist ivuxolimab. The CDR3: CASSLGPGQGVDEQYF. CDR3 coding DNA: TGTGCCAGCAGCTTGGGTCCGGGACAGGGCGTCGACGAGCAGTACTTC.